This is a list of T cell receptor beta chains from one sample in a study of regulatory T cells in long-lasting Graves disease. One entry per CDR3 protein results from TCRdb running MiXCR on the multiplex PCR reads. The sample lists hundreds of thousands of distinct CDR3 sequences, roughly 16% seen once, with 12% in the top ten. These data also formed part of another study, on T cells in Graves' hyperthyroidism and ophthalmopathy.

Sequencing was performed on peripheral blood mononuclear cells (PBMCs), taken at new diagnosis, from a patient treated with antithyroid drugs. The receptors derive from a man younger than 30 with Graves disease. CDR3s include the opening cysteine and the closing phenylalanine or tryptophan. The D gene is left open where the match is weak. Clone size, where shown, is once, few, many, or a class for clones that have expanded.

V gene	clone size	J gene	D gene	CDR3 DNA	CDR3 protein
TRBV19	-	TRBJ1-1	-	TGTGCCAGTAGTTACATAGCCTATAATATGAACACTGAAGCTTTCTTT	CASSYIAYNMNTEAFF
TRBV5-1	-	TRBJ2-7	-	-	CASSFYICSASPRDRGHEQYF
TRBV6-2/TRBV6-3	-	TRBJ2-1	-	TGTGCCAGCACCCAAGACGGGGGATCCTACAATGAGCAGTTCTTC	CASTQDGGSYNEQFF
TRBV2	many	TRBJ2-1	-	TGTGCCAGCTGCCCCGAAAGCTCCTACAATGAGCAGTTCTTC	CASCPESSYNEQFF
TRBV5-6	few	TRBJ1-2	TRBD1	TGTGCCAGCAGCTTCGGGACAGGACCCTATGGCTACACCTTC	CASSFGTGPYGYTF
TRBV6-2/TRBV6-3	few	TRBJ2-7	TRBD2	TGTGCCAGCAGTTACTCGAGCGGGGAGGTTCACGAGCAGTACTTC	CASSYSSGEVHEQYF
TRBV29-1	few	TRBJ2-1	-	TGCAGCGTTGTAGGGGGTGGGTATAATGAGCAGTTCTTC	CSVVGGGYNEQFF
TRBV12-3/TRBV12-4	-	TRBJ1-5	TRBD1	TGTGCCAGCAATCCCGACAGGGCCAATCAGCCCCAGCATTTT	CASNPDRANQPQHF
TRBV12-3/TRBV12-4	many	TRBJ1-3	TRBD1	TGTGCCAGCAGTCCCCGGACAGGGGCCCGCTACTCTGGAAACACCATATATTTT	CASSPRTGARYSGNTIYF
TRBV3-1	few	TRBJ2-3	-	TGTGCCAGCAGCCAAGATCGGGCCTCAGATACGCAGTATTTT	CASSQDRASDTQYF
TRBV5-4	-	TRBJ2-5	-	TGTGCCAGCAGCTTAGGTGGGAGAGGCCCCCAGGAGACCCAGTACTTC	CASSLGGRGPQETQYF
TRBV10-3	-	TRBJ2-5	TRBD2	TGTGCCATCAGTGACCAACTAGCGGGAGGTGGGGAGACCCAGTACTTC	CAISDQLAGGGETQYF
TRBV2	many	TRBJ2-3	-	TGTGCCAGCAGTGATGACTTTGGCGGGAACCCAGATACGCAGTATTTT	CASSDDFGGNPDTQYF